These 18 T cell receptor beta chains originate from one sample sequenced in a study of T cell responses to AZD1222 COVID-19 vaccine. Some clones are missing from TCRdb's copy, which holds only in-frame ones; the method was immunoSEQ multiplex PCR. The sample carries roughly 120,000 clones, 80% to 90% recorded once. Sequenced here: peripheral blood, sampled on day 0 of MenACWY control vaccination. These receptors were obtained from an adult in good health.

The chain recombines TRBV6-5 with TRBJ1-5, with D unresolved. This CDR3 has 15 residues. Germline CDR1 MNHEY, CDR2 SVGAGI. V was cut by 6 bases and J by 0 bases, with 12 bases left in between. CDR3 region: CASSLSGYSNQPQHF. The CDR3 DNA reads as TGTGCCAGCAGCCTATCCGGGTATAGCAATCAGCCCCAGCATTTT.

In nucleotides, the CDR3 is TGTGCCAGCAGCATACAGGAAACCTACGAGCAGTACTTC. This gives the protein CASSIQETYEQYF. V gene TRBV12-3 or TRBV12-4 combines with J gene TRBJ2-7; TRBD1 might be the D (5 bases). V was shortened by 6 bases and J by 2 bases, with 11 bases between the two germline ends. The CDR3 is made up of 13 amino acids.

This chain uses TRBV6-5 with TRBJ1-3; D uncertain. The CDR3 loop spans 14 amino acids. Trimming took off 5 bases at V and 0 bases at J, with 8 bases between the two ends. Germline V gene sequence: CDR1 MNHEY, CDR2 SVGAGI. In DNA, the CDR3 is TGTGCCAGCAGTCGGGGTGGCTCTGGAAACACCATATATTTT. This sequence encodes CASSRGGSGNTIYF.

The chain employs TRBV19 and TRBJ1-6; 10 bases match TRBD1. V shed 6 bases, J shed 10 bases, and the junction held 6 bases outside the gene matches. The CDR3 runs to 14 residues. Germline values: CDR1 LNHDA, CDR2 SQIVND (reference sequence). The CDR3 protein is CASSRDRGGSPLHF. CDR3 bases: TGTGCCAGTAGCCGGGACAGGGGTGGCTCACCCCTCCACTTT.

This chain uses TRBV5-1 with TRBJ2-7, with D possibly being TRBD2 (5 bases). Germline loops: CDR1 SGHRS, CDR2 YFSETQ. The V gene lost 0 bases and the J gene lost 7 bases, with 5 bases spanning the gap. The CDR3 has 11 residues. CDR3 DNA sequence: TGCGCCAGCAGCTTGGGAGGGGAGCAGTACTTC. It encodes CASSLGGEQYF.

The chain joins TRBV2 to TRBJ1-6; perhaps TRBD1 as D (6 bases). The CDR3 is made up of 15 amino acids. CDR1 and CDR2 (germline): SNHLY, FYNNEI. The V gene lost 0 bases and the J gene lost 12 bases, with 15 bases spanning the gap. For the CDR3, the DNA is TGTGCCAGCAGTGAAGCGGGCAGGGGTAGTGGACCCCTCCACTTT. It codes for CASSEAGRGSGPLHF. The full variable domain, its missing parts supplied by reference TRBV2 and TRBJ1-6, is EPEVTQTPSHQVTQMGQEVILRCVPISNHLYFYWYRQILGQKVEFLVSFYNNEISEKSEIFDDQFSVERPDGSNFTLKIRSTKLEDSAMYFCASSEAGRGSGPLHFGNGTRLTVT.

There are a few counts of this clone. V gene TRBV11-2 combines with J gene TRBJ1-4; 7 positions agree with TRBD1. Germline V CDR1 and CDR2: SGHAT, FQNNGV. V lost 5 bases, J lost 8 bases, and 20 bases stayed unmatched. This CDR3 is built from 18 residues. The CDR3 reads CASSPQDRYTGAGEKLFF. The CDR3 DNA is TGTGCCAGCAGCCCCCAGGACAGGTACACCGGGGCGGGAGAAAAACTGTTTTTT.

This clone was seen more than once but under ten times. The chain carries TRBV4-3 and TRBJ1-1; D might be TRBD1 (6 bases). CDR1 and CDR2 (germline): LGHNA, YSLEER. V gave up 0 bases and J gave up 7 bases, with 18 bases separating them. The CDR3 length is 16 residues. The CDR3 sequence is CASSQEKWGAAGEAFF. CDR3 coding DNA: TGCGCCAGCAGCCAAGAGAAGTGGGGGGCGGCAGGTGAAGCTTTCTTT.

The gene calls are TRBV3-1 (or the pseudogene TRBV3-2) and TRBJ2-2; D remains ambiguous. The germline V gene encodes CDR1 LGHDT and CDR2 YNNKEL (reference sequence). The CDR3 runs 14 residues. V dropped 0 bases and J dropped 4 bases, with 6 bases sitting between them. CDR3 region: CASSQDWGTGELFF. CDR3 sequence (DNA): TGTGCCAGCAGCCAAGACTGGGGCACCGGGGAGCTGTTTTTT.

The chain couples TRBV6-5 to TRBJ1-3; unclear D gene. The V gene lost 0 bases and the J gene lost 2 bases, with 8 bases spanning the gap. Germline-derived CDR1 and CDR2 are MNHEY and SVGAGI. CDR3 length: 15 amino acids. CDR3 DNA sequence: TGTGCCAGCAGTTACTCTTCTGGGACTGGAAACACCATATATTTT. Protein: CASSYSSGTGNTIYF.

The CDR3 reads CASSQDGAGATYEQYF. The CDR3 DNA sequence: TGTGCCAGCAGCCAAGATGGAGCGGGGGCCACCTACGAGCAGTACTTC. V usage is TRBV4-2 and J usage is TRBJ2-7, with TRBD2 identical over 8 bases. Germline loops: CDR1 LGHNA, CDR2 YNFKEQ. The CDR3 runs 16 residues. V was pared by 0 bases and J by 2 bases, with 6 bases of the junction left unmatched.

The chain has TRBV11-3 and TRBJ2-1; 11 bases are a match to TRBD1. The length of the CDR3 is 16 residues. V lost 5 bases to trimming and J lost 9 bases; unmatched junction nucleotides: 12. The V gene's germline CDR1 is SGHNT and CDR2 YENEEA. For the CDR3, the DNA is TGTGCCAGCAGCACACCAACCGGGACAGGGGGAAGTGAGCAGTTCTTC. Protein sequence: CASSTPTGTGGSEQFF.

The chain uses TRBV6-5 and TRBJ2-7; 9 bases fit TRBD2. The V and J ends lost 0 bases and 4 bases, in that order; junction bases with no gene match: 4. This CDR3 region has 15 residues. In germline, CDR1 is MNHEY, CDR2 SVGAGI. CDR3 sequence reads: CASSYSTSGGYEQYF. CDR3 sequence (DNA): TGTGCCAGCAGTTACTCGACTAGCGGAGGGTACGAGCAGTACTTC.

The rearrangement joins TRBV10-3 to TRBJ1-2, with 8 bases fitting TRBD1. The germline CDR1 and CDR2 sequences are ENHRY and SYGVKD. CDR3 length: 13 amino acids. The V and J ends lost 4 bases and 3 bases, in that order; junction bases with no gene match: 1. The CDR3 here is CAISVGQDYGYTF. The CDR3 DNA is TGTGCCATCAGTGTGGGACAGGACTATGGCTACACCTTC.

This chain connects TRBV6-5 to TRBJ2-4; D gene unclear. Germline assignment: CDR1 MNHEY and CDR2 SVGAGI. V was trimmed by 2 bases and J by 4 bases, leaving 0 bases between them. The CDR3 has 11 amino acids. The CDR3 reads CASSYKNIQYF. The DNA of the CDR3 is TGTGCCAGCAGTTACAAAAACATTCAGTACTTC.

This clone was found once. The chain joins TRBV30 to TRBJ1-6, with D possibly TRBD1 on 5 matching bases. The CDR3 contains 14 residues. The V end was cut by 2 bases, the J end by 0 bases, with 5 bases between. In germline, CDR1 is GTSNPN, CDR2 SVGIG (reference sequence). Written as DNA, the CDR3 is TGTGCCTGGAGTAGGGGCTCCTATAATTCACCCCTCCACTTT. It encodes CAWSRGSYNSPLHF. Variable domain in full (rest from reference TRBV30 and TRBJ1-6): SQTIHQWPATLVQPVGSPLSLECTVEGTSNPNLYWYRQAAGRGLQLLFYSVGIGQISSEVPQNLSASRPQDRQFILSSKKLLLSDSGFYLCAWSRGSYNSPLHFGNGTRLTVT.

This chain joins TRBV11-2 and TRBJ2-3; 8 positions agree with TRBD1. The CDR3 contains 16 residues. The V segment lost 1 base and the J segment 4 bases; nucleotides outside the gene matches: 7. Germline CDR1 reads SGHAT; CDR2 reads FQNNGV. CDR3 residues: CASSLVGAGGSDTQYF. The CDR3, as DNA: TGTGCCAGCAGCTTAGTAGGGGCAGGGGGCTCAGATACGCAGTATTTT.

V and J are TRBV24-1 and TRBJ2-7; D is uncertain. Germline values: CDR1 KGHDR, CDR2 SFDVKD. Deletions cut 4 bases from V and 5 bases from J, with 14 bases between. This CDR3 region has 14 residues. CDR3 sequence (DNA): TGTGCCACCAGTGACTCACGGCGGCACCACGAGCAGTACTTC. It specifies CATSDSRRHHEQYF.